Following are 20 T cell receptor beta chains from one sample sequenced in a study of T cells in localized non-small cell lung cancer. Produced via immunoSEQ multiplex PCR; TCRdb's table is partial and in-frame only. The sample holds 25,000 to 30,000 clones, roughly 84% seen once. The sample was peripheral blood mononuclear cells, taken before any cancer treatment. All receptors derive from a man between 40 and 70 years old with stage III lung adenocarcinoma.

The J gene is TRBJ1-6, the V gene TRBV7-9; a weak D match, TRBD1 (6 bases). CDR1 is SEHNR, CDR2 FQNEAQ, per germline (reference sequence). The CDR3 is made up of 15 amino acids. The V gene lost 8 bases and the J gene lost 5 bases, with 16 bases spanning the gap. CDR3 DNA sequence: TGTGCCAGCCACCCCTCGGACAGTAATAATTCACCCCTCCACTTT. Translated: CASHPSDSNNSPLHF. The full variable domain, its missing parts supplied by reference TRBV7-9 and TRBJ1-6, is DTGVSQNPRHKITKRGQNVTFRCDPISEHNRLYWYRQTLGQGPEFLTYFQNEAQLEKSRLLSDRFSAERPKGSFSTLEIQRTEQGDSAMYLCASHPSDSNNSPLHFGNGTRLTVT.

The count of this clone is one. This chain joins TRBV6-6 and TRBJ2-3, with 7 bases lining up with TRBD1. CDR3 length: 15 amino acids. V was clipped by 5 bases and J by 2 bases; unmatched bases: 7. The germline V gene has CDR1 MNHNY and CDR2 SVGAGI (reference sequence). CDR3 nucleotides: TGTGCCAGCAGTAACCGGGACAGAATCACAGATACGCAGTATTTT. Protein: CASSNRDRITDTQYF.

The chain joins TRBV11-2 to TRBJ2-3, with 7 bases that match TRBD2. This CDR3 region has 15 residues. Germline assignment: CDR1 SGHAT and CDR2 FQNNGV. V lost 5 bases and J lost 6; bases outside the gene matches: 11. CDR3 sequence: CASSPPGGRSDTQYF. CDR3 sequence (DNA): TGTGCCAGCAGCCCCCCGGGCGGGAGATCCGATACGCAGTATTTT. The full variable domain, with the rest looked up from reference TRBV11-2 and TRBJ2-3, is EAGVAQSPRYKIIEKRQSVAFWCNPISGHATLYWYQQILGQGPKLLIQFQNNGVVDDSQLPKDRFSAERLKGVDSTLKIQPAKLEDSAVYLCASSPPGGRSDTQYFGPGTRLTVL.

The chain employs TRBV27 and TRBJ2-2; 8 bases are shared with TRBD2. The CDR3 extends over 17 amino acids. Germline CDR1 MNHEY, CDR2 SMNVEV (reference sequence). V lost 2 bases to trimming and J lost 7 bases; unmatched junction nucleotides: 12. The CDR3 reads CASSLRFGTRVFGELFF. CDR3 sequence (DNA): TGTGCCAGCAGTTTAAGGTTCGGGACTAGAGTTTTCGGGGAGCTGTTTTTT.

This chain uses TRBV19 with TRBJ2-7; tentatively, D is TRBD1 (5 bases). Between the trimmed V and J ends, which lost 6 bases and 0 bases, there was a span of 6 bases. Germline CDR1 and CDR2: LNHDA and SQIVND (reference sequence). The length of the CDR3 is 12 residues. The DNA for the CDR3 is TGTGCCAGTAGGGACACCTCCTACGAGCAGTACGTC. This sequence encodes CASRDTSYEQYV.

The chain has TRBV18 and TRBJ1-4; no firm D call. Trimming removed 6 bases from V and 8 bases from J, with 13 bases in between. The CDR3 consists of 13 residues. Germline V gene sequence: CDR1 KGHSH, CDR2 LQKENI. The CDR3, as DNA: TGTGCCAGCTCCCGCGGAATACGCGAAAAACTGTTTTTT. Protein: CASSRGIREKLFF.

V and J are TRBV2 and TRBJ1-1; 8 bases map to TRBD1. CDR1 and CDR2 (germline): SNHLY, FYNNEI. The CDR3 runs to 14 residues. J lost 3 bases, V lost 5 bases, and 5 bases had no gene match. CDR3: CASSNRGGDTEAFF. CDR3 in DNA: TGTGCCAGCAGTAACAGGGGGGGAGACACTGAAGCTTTCTTT.

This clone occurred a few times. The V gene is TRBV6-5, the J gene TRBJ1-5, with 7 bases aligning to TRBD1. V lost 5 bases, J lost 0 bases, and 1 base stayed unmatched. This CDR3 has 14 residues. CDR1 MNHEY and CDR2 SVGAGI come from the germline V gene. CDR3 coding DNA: TGTGCCAGCAGTCCAGGGGGTAGCAATCAGCCCCAGCATTTT. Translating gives CASSPGGSNQPQHF.

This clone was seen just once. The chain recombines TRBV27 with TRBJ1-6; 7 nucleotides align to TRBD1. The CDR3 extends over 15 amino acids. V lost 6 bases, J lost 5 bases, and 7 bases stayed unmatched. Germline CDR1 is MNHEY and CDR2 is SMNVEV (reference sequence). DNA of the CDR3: TGTGCCAGCAGGGTACAGGGGTCTAATAATTCACCCCTCCACTTT. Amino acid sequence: CASRVQGSNNSPLHF.

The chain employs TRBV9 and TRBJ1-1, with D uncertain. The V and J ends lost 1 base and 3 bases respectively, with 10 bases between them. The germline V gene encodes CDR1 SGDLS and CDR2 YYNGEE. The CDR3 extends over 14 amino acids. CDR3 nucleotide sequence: TGTGCCAGCAGCGTACAGACCGGAGACACTGAAGCTTTCTTT. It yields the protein CASSVQTGDTEAFF.

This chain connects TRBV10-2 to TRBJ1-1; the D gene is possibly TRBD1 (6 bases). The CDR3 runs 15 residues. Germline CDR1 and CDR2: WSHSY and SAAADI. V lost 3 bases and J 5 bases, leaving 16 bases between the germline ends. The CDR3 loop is CASSEGGLQVTEAFF. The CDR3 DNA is TGCGCCAGCAGTGAAGGGGGGCTACAGGTAACTGAAGCTTTCTTT.

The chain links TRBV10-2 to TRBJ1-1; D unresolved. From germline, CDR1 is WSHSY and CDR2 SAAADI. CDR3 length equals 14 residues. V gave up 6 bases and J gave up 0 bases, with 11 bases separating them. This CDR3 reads CASREGPLNTEAFF. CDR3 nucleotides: TGCGCCAGCAGGGAAGGGCCCCTGAACACTGAAGCTTTCTTT.

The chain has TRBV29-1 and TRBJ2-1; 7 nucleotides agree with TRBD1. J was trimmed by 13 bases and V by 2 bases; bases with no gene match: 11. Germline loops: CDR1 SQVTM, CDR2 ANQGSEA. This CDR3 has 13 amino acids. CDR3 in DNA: TGCAGCGTTGAAAAACGCCGGGACAGAACTCAGTTCTTC. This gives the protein CSVEKRRDRTQFF.

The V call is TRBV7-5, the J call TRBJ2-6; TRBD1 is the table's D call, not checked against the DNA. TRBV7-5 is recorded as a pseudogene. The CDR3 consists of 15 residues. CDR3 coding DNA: TGTGCCAGAATAAGTAGACAAAGTCGGGCCAACGTCCTGACTTTC. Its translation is CARISRQSRANVLTF.

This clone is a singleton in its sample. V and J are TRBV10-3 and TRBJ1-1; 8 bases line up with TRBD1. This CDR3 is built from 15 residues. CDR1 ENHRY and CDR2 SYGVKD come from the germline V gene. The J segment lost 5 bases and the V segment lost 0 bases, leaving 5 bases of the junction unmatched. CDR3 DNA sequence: TGTGCCATCAGTGAGTCCCAGGGGGCGGTTACTGAAGCTTTCTTT. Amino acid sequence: CAISESQGAVTEAFF.

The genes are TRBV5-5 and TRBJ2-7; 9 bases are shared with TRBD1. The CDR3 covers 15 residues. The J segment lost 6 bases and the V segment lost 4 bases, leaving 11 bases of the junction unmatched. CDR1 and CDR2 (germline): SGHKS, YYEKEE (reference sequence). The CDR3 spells CASSLPGDRASEQYV. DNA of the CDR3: TGTGCCAGCAGCCTCCCGGGGGACAGGGCGTCCGAGCAGTACGTC.

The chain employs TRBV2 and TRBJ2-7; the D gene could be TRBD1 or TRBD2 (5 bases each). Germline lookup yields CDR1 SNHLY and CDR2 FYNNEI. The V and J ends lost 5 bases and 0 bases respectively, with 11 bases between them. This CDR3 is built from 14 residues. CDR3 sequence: CASSTGRSSYEQYV. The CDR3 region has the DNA TGTGCCAGCAGTACGGGACGGAGCTCCTACGAGCAGTACGTC.

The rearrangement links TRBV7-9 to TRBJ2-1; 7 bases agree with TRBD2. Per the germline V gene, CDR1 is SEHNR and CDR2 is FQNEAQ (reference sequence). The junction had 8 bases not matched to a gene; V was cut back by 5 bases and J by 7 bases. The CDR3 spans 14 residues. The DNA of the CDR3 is TGTGCCAGCAGCCGACTACAGCGGGAAAATGAGCAGTTCTTC. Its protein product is CASSRLQRENEQFF.

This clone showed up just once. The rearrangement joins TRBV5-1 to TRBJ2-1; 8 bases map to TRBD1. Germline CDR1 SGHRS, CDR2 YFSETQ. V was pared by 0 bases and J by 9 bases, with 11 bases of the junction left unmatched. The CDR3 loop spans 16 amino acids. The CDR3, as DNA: TGCGCCAGCAGCTTGGCCCCAACGGGGACAGGTGTTGAGCAGTTCTTC. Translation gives CASSLAPTGTGVEQFF.

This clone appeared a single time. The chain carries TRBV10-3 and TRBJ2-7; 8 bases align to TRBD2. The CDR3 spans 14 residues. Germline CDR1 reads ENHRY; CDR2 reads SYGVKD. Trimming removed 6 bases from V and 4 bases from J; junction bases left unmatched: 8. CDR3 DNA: TGTGCCATCAGGGAAGTCGGGACTAGTTACGAGCAGTACTTC. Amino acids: CAIREVGTSYEQYF.